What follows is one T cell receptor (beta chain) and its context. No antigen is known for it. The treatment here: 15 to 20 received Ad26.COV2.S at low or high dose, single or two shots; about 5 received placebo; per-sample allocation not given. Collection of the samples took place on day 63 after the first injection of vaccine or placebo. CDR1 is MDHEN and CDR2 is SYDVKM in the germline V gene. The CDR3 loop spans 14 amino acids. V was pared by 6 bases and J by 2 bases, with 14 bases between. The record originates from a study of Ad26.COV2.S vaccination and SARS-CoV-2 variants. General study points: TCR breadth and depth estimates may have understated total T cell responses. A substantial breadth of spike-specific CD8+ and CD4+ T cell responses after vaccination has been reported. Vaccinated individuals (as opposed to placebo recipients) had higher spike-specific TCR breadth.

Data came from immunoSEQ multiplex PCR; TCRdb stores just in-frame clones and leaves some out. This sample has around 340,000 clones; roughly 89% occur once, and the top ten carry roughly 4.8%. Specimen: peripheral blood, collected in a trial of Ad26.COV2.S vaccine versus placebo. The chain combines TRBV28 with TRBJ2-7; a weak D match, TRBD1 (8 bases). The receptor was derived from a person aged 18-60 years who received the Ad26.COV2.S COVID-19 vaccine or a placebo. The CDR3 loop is CASRRTGRAYEQYF. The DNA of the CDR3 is TGTGCCAGCAGGCGGACAGGGAGGGCCTACGAGCAGTACTTC.